This TCR beta chain was profiled in a study of T cell changes during pregnancy in multiple sclerosis. V lost 2 bases, J lost 1 base, and 12 bases lay in between. This CDR3 comprises 15 residues. Germline V lookup: CDR1 SGHDT, CDR2 YYEEEE. Libraries were prepared by immunoSEQ multiplex PCR; TCRdb keeps only in-frame clonotypes and omits some of them. The table records about 130,000 clones, about 96% of them present only once. Sequences were derived from peripheral blood, sampled after pregnancy. The rearrangement joins TRBV5-6 to TRBJ1-1; no firm D call. This receptor was identified in a female donor with multiple sclerosis, enrolled in a pregnancy study. The CDR3 coding sequence is TGTGCCAGCAGCTTAGTAACCCGGAGGAACACTGAAGCTTTCTTT. Its protein product is CASSLVTRRNTEAFF.